The 14 T cell receptor beta chains given below trace back to one sample, sequenced in a study of cytomegalovirus exposure and HLA in healthy donors. The PCR used 60 Vbeta and 13 Jbeta primers. Produced via immunoSEQ multiplex PCR; TCRdb's table is partial and in-frame only. The repertoire holds approximately 110,000 clones, roughly 74% seen once, with about 4% in the top ten. Sequencing used PBMCs. The receptors derive from a woman aged 50 to 60 in good health and CMV-seropositive.

V and J are TRBV4-3 and TRBJ2-5; 9 bases match TRBD1. The ends lost 1 base at V and 5 bases at J; junction bases unmatched: 5. This CDR3 comprises 15 residues. Germline values: CDR1 LGHNA, CDR2 YSLEER. DNA for the CDR3: TGCGCCAGCAGCCAAGGGACAGGGGAGGGGGAGACCCAGTACTTC. This translates into CASSQGTGEGETQYF.

The rearrangement uses TRBV5-4 and TRBJ2-1, with D uncertain. From germline, CDR1 is SGHNT and CDR2 YYREEE (reference sequence). The CDR3 loop spans 13 amino acids. Between the trimmed V and J ends, which lost 1 base and 7 bases, there was a span of 9 bases. CDR3 amino acids: CASSLISFNEQFF. CDR3 DNA sequence: TGTGCCAGCAGCTTGATTAGTTTTAATGAGCAGTTCTTC.

The genes are TRBV18 and TRBJ2-7; tentative D call: TRBD1 (6 bases). The V and J ends lost 4 bases and 3 bases respectively, with 10 bases between them. The germline V gene encodes CDR1 KGHSH and CDR2 LQKENI. This CDR3 contains 13 residues. CDR3 in DNA: TGTGCCAGCTCACTGGACAGAGACTACGAGCAGTACTTC. This gives the protein CASSLDRDYEQYF.

The CDR3 DNA reads TGTGCCAGCAGCGAATACAGGGGTAACATTCAGTACTTC. As protein: CASSEYRGNIQYF. The chain has TRBV6-1 and TRBJ2-4; 7 bases map to TRBD1. Germline-derived CDR1 and CDR2 are MNHNS and SASEGT. The CDR3 spans 13 residues. The V gene end was trimmed by 6 bases and the J gene end by 7 bases; junction bases not matched to a gene: 6.

V gene TRBV7-9 combines with J gene TRBJ1-2; weak D call: TRBD1 (5 bases). CDR3 size: 13 residues. V lost 3 bases to trimming and J lost 2 bases, with 7 bases between them. Germline loops: CDR1 SEHNR, CDR2 FQNEAQ (reference sequence). CDR3 region: CASSFQGNYGYTF. CDR3 nucleotide sequence: TGTGCCAGCAGCTTTCAGGGCAACTATGGCTACACCTTC.

V usage is TRBV6-5 and J usage is TRBJ1-1, with a possible D match to TRBD1 (5 bases). From germline, CDR1 is MNHEY and CDR2 SVGAGI. The CDR3 has 13 residues. The germline V and J ends were trimmed by 5 bases and 3 bases, with 10 bases remaining between them. CDR3 amino acids: CASSQGAYTEAFF. The CDR3 DNA reads as TGTGCCAGCAGTCAGGGTGCATACACTGAAGCTTTCTTT.

There are a few counts of this clone. This sequence joins TRBV5-6 and TRBJ2-7; tentative D call: TRBD2 (6 bases). The CDR3 is 12 amino acids. V lost 4 bases and J 13 bases, leaving 18 bases between the germline ends. Germline CDR1 and CDR2: SGHDT and YYEEEE. CDR3 protein: CASSRMGDSCYF. CDR3 DNA: TGTGCCAGCAGCCGCATGGGGGACTCCTGCTACTTC.

A remark on this clone: The junction does not match germline at one end; this may be a read error. The chain is built from TRBV7-9 and TRBJ2-3; 7 bases agree with TRBD1. This CDR3 is built from 13 residues. Germline loops: CDR1 SEHNR, CDR2 FQNEAQ (reference sequence). The DNA of the CDR3 is TGTTCCAGCAGCACCGGGACAGTTGTTGGGCAGTATTTT. Its protein is CSSSTGTVVGQYF. Combining the CDR3 with reference TRBV7-9 and TRBJ2-3 gives the whole variable domain DTGVSQNPRHKITKRGQNVTFRCDPISEHNRLYWYRQTLGQGPEFLTYFQNEAQLEKSRLLSDRFSAERPKGSFSTLEIQRTEQGDSAMYLCSSSTGTVVGQYFGPGTRLTVL.

This clone was seen a single time. The chain couples TRBV5-1 to TRBJ1-2, with 10 bases lining up with TRBD1. V trimming: 3 bases; J trimming: 4 bases; junction bases outside the gene matches: 12. Germline loops: CDR1 SGHRS, CDR2 YFSETQ. This CDR3 contains 17 residues. The CDR3 region has the DNA TGCGCCAGCAGCTCACGGGACAGGGGAGTTCAGCGCTATGGCTACACCTTC. It is translated as CASSSRDRGVQRYGYTF.

This rearrangement joins TRBV6-5 to TRBJ2-7; a weak D match, TRBD2 (6 bases). This CDR3 is built from 13 residues. Germline-derived CDR1 and CDR2 are MNHEY and SVGAGI. The V gene lost 6 bases and the J gene lost 3 bases, with 12 bases spanning the gap. DNA for the CDR3: TGTGCCAGCAGGTCTAGCGACCTCTACGAGCAGTACTTC. This translates into CASRSSDLYEQYF.

The V call is TRBV5-1, the J call TRBJ2-6; 12 positions match TRBD1. From germline, CDR1 is SGHRS and CDR2 YFSETQ. Unmatched junction bases numbered 10, after V lost 3 bases and J lost 3 bases. CDR3 length: 19 residues. CDR3: CASSSMGQGASYGANVLTF. In DNA, the CDR3 is TGCGCCAGCAGCTCCATGGGACAGGGGGCGAGTTATGGGGCCAACGTCCTGACTTTC.

The V call is TRBV13, the J call TRBJ2-7, with D perhaps TRBD1 (7 bases). Trimming stripped 5 bases from V and 7 bases from J, with 24 bases between. The CDR3 extends over 16 amino acids. CDR1 and CDR2 (germline): PRHDT, FYEKMQ (reference sequence). As DNA, the CDR3 is TGTGCCAGCAGCCTGGACTACAGGGGTCCGACTTTAGAGCAGTACTTC. It codes for CASSLDYRGPTLEQYF. Using reference TRBV13 and TRBJ2-7 for the parts outside the CDR3, the full variable domain is AAGVIQSPRHLIKEKRETATLKCYPIPRHDTVYWYQQGPGQDPQFLISFYEKMQSDKGSIPDRFSAQQFSDYHSELNMSSLELGDSALYFCASSLDYRGPTLEQYFGPGTRLTVT.

The chain links TRBV11-2 to TRBJ2-7, with D possibly matching TRBD1 (5 bases). Germline V gives CDR1 SGHAT, CDR2 FQNNGV. The CDR3 has 15 amino acids. Trimming took off 7 bases at V and 4 bases at J, with 20 bases between the two ends. The CDR3 DNA is TGTGCCAGCACCCCGGCGGTGGGCAGGGCTTACGAGCAGTACTTC. Translation: CASTPAVGRAYEQYF.

J is TRBJ2-2 and V is TRBV7-7, with D unresolved. Germline CDR1 and CDR2: SSHAT and FNYEAQ (reference sequence). The CDR3 is 15 residues long. V lost 5 bases and J 0 bases, leaving 10 bases between the germline ends. The CDR3 reads CASSPRIANTGELFF. CDR3 bases: TGTGCCAGCAGCCCGAGGATCGCGAACACCGGGGAGCTGTTTTTT.